This T cell receptor beta chain was captured by sequencing in a study of blood T cell repertoires in COVID-19 (TCRdb year 2020). A note on the overall study: Samples from collaborators originated in the United States, Italy and Spain and spanned both the acute and convalescent phases of COVID-19. The repertoires were released in a freely available public database intended as a resource for research on the immune response to SARS-CoV-2. A de-identified subject ID, COVID-19 status, age in years and sex were almost always included in the sample metadata. Subjects who had been exposed to COVID-19, were actively infected with it, or had recovered from it provided the deeply sampled blood TCRbeta repertoires that made up the dataset. Samples were obtained from the ongoing ImmuneRACE study (first 160 participants) and from 1,200 or so subjects provided by 6 global collaborators. The prospective study material was composed of cDNA or gDNA derived from T cells, B-cell-depleted T cells, or PBMCs. Where HLA class I and class II types were available, the types were taken from metadata supplied by the sample provider, not from assay-based typing.

The immunoSEQ Assay, a bias-controlled multiplex PCR, was used to amplify TCRbeta CDR3 regions from genomic DNA. The study's processing was this. Nucleated cell counts per sample were estimated from amplification of reference gene primers within the assay. To quantify the absolute abundance of each unique TCRbeta CDR3 rearrangement, sequence reads were collapsed and filtered. For each sample, productive Simpson clonality was calculated by taking the square root of Simpson's diversity index across productive rearrangements. The table comes from immuneACCESS by way of TCRdb, which keeps in-frame sequences with V and J called. Part of the clones is missing from these tables; in studies checked, under half for an unresolved V gene and the rest for unknown reasons. Clonal size and the V and J genes are those of that table, whereas D and trimming came from the DNA. Recorded for this sample are a few hundred thousand clones; approximately 80% of them occurred a single time. The top ten hold roughly 7.4% of the sample.

For this clone: Its antigen specificity is not known. Base qualities are not at hand, and no much larger clone is one base apart.

The full study reports these points: Clinical and demographic metadata were provided uncurated, with the amount varying by source and participant.

The CDR1 and CDR2 encoded by the germline V gene (reference sequence) are SGHNT and YYREEE. Here V drops 3 bases and J drops 6 bases, and the junction holds 4 bases not matched to any gene. Inclusive of the bounding cysteine and phenylalanine, the CDR3 is 15 residues long. The DNA shown is the 45-base CDR3, in frame from base 1. Each collaborating institution followed its own protocols to collect whole blood in K2EDTA tubes. For TCRbeta analysis, collaborator samples were shipped as frozen whole blood, as isolated PBMCs, or as DNA extracted from either sample type. This chain joins TRBV5-4 to TRBJ1-6; TRBD1 fits 9 bases in the junction. The TCR originated in a woman aged 50 to 65 with acute or convalescent COVID-19. The sample consisted of peripheral blood. The sequenced DNA: TGTGCCAGCAGCTGGGACAGGGTAACTAATTCACCCCTCCACTTT. Translation gives CASSWDRVTNSPLHF.